Ten or more counts support the clone carrying this TCR beta chain. From around 440 ng of RNA, a library with molecular barcoded alpha/delta and beta/gamma adaptors was made. TCRdb re-analysed the reads in MiXCR, keeping a single row per CDR3 protein. The table records roughly 93,000 distinct CDR3 sequences, under 25% of them present only once. This sample is drawn from a study of read filtering for tumor transcriptome and immune sequencing. The overall study: RNA-seq yielded only roughly 75 to 1273 TCR reads, IR-seq about 3.5 to 10.27 million.

CDR3 length: 14 amino acids. CDR1 is SGHAT, CDR2 FQNNGV, per germline. Deletions cut 5 bases from V and 8 bases from J, with 15 bases between. The sequence was obtained from a donor at least 40 years old with multiple myeloma. The sample was a population of CD138-negative cells sorted from bone marrow. The gene calls are TRBV11-2 and TRBJ1-4; D is ambiguous. The chain's CDR3 is CASSPQFSGEKLFF. The CDR3 coding sequence is TGTGCCAGCAGCCCCCAGTTCTCAGGCGAAAAACTGTTTTTT.